The 2 T cell receptor beta chains below all came from one sample that was sequenced in a study of shared clonotypes between healthy human individuals. Using immunoSEQ multiplex PCR, the repertoire was profiled, and TCRdb retains in-frame clones only, with some absent. This table holds about 1 million clones, 60% to 80% found once. Sequences were obtained from memory CD4+ T cells sorted from blood. Subset reported: CD45RA-negative fraction. Receptor source: a man between 18 and 35 years old in good health.

Comment on this clone: Other DNA sequences in this sample translate to the same CDR3. This chain's CDR3 is CASSLSEETQYF. CDR3 coding DNA: TGCGCCAGCAGCTTGTCGGAAGAGACCCAGTACTTC. This chain joins TRBV5-1 and TRBJ2-5; D remains unclear. From germline, CDR1 is SGHRS and CDR2 YFSETQ. V dropped 1 base and J dropped 3 bases, with 4 bases sitting between them. CDR3 length: 12 residues.

The chain joins TRBV15 to TRBJ2-5; D uncertain. The CDR3 has 12 amino acids. In germline, CDR1 is LNHNV, CDR2 YYDKDF (reference sequence). Trimming took 3 bases from V and 5 from J, leaving 7 bases between them. The CDR3: CATSSGRETQYF. The CDR3 DNA reads as TGTGCCACCAGCAGTGGAAGGGAGACCCAGTACTTC.